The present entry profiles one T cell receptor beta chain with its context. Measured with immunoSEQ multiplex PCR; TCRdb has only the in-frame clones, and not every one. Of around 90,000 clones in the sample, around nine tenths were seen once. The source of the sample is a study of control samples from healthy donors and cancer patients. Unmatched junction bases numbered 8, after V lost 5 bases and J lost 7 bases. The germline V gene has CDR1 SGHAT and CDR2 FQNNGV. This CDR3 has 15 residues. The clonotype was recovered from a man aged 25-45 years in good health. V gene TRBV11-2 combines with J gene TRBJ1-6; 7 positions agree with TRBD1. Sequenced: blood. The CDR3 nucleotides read TGTGCCAGCAGCCAAAACAGGGGACCCAATTCACCCCTCCACTTT. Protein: CASSQNRGPNSPLHF.